These 25 T cell receptor beta chains were sequenced from one sample in a study of beta chain features in type 1 diabetes. The authors reverse transcribed all of the isolated RNA, so sequencing captured expressed TCRB transcripts. This table comes from immunoSEQ multiplex PCR, and its TCRdb copy is limited to in-frame clones, with some not included. The data hold approximately 470,000 clones, with about 29% observed a single time. Sample: naive CD4+ T cells from blood. The receptors derive from a man younger than 30 in good health.

This chain uses TRBV29-1 with TRBJ1-4, with TRBD1 matching 7 bases. The V and J ends lost 4 bases and 17 bases, in that order; junction bases with no gene match: 7. CDR3 length: 10 amino acids. The germline CDR1 and CDR2 sequences are SQVTM and ANQGSEA. CDR3 amino acids: CSVVEDRQFF. DNA of the CDR3: TGCAGCGTTGTAGAGGACAGGCAATTTTTT.

The rearrangement links TRBV5-6 to TRBJ2-5, with 11 bases aligning to TRBD1. Germline CDR1 SGHDT, CDR2 YYEEEE. This CDR3 contains 17 residues. The V and J ends lost 2 bases and 4 bases, in that order; junction bases with no gene match: 10. The CDR3 protein is CASSFGPIGQGAETQYF. The CDR3 nucleotides are TGTGCCAGCAGCTTTGGACCAATCGGACAGGGGGCAGAGACCCAGTACTTC.

This chain joins TRBV15 and TRBJ2-7; 9 bases are a match to TRBD1. The CDR3 consists of 15 residues. Germline lookup yields CDR1 LNHNV and CDR2 YYDKDF (reference sequence). The J segment lost 2 bases and the V segment lost 1 base, leaving 3 bases of the junction unmatched. CDR3 sequence reads: CATSRGTGGTYEQYF. The CDR3 DNA sequence: TGTGCCACCAGCAGAGGTACAGGGGGCACCTACGAGCAGTACTTC.

This clone was seen a handful of times. The gene calls are TRBV2 and TRBJ2-5; 12 bases match TRBD2. Per germline, CDR1 SNHLY and CDR2 FYNNEI. V trimming: 6 bases; J trimming: 5 bases; junction bases outside the gene matches: 7. The CDR3 extends over 15 amino acids. CDR3 nucleotide sequence: TGTGCCAGCAGCCTAGGACTAGCGGGGACGGAGACCCAGTACTTC. Protein product: CASSLGLAGTETQYF.

The rearrangement links TRBV30 to TRBJ2-7; weak D call: TRBD1 (5 bases). Trimming removed 4 bases from V and 1 base from J, with 11 bases in between. From germline, CDR1 is GTSNPN and CDR2 SVGIG (reference sequence). This CDR3 has 13 amino acids. CDR3 coding DNA: TGTGCCTGGAAGGACACCGTTTCCTACGAGCAGTACTTC. It specifies CAWKDTVSYEQYF.

The chain employs TRBV7-9 and TRBJ1-4, with TRBD1 matching over 9 bases. Germline V gene sequence: CDR1 SEHNR, CDR2 FQNEAQ (reference sequence). The CDR3 spans 14 residues. The V gene end was trimmed by 5 bases and the J gene end by 8 bases; junction bases not matched to a gene: 6. In nucleotides, the CDR3 is TGTGCCAGCAGCCAGGGACAGGGAGAGGAAAAACTGTTTTTT. Its translation: CASSQGQGEEKLFF.

This chain links TRBV5-4 with TRBJ2-5; the D is unclear. V was pared by 0 bases and J by 4 bases, with 10 bases between. CDR1 SGHNT and CDR2 YYREEE come from the germline V gene (reference sequence). This CDR3 contains 14 residues. The DNA of the CDR3 is TGTGCCAGCAGCTTGGTGCAGAACGCAGAGACCCAGTACTTC. This encodes CASSLVQNAETQYF.

This clone was observed a few times. The chain employs TRBV18 and TRBJ2-1; the D gene is possibly TRBD1 (6 bases). Germline loops: CDR1 KGHSH, CDR2 LQKENI. This CDR3 is 15 amino acids long. The ends were cut back, 1 base at V and 1 base at J, with 8 bases in the middle. CDR3 amino acids: CASSPQGESYNEQFF. The CDR3 nucleotides are TGTGCCAGCTCACCACAGGGGGAGTCCTACAATGAGCAGTTCTTC.

The gene calls are TRBV19 and TRBJ2-3, with TRBD2 identical over 11 bases. Germline loops: CDR1 LNHDA, CDR2 SQIVND (reference sequence). This CDR3 contains 16 residues. V was pared by 8 bases and J by 0 bases, with 7 bases of the junction left unmatched. As DNA, the CDR3 is TGTGCCAGTGCACAAACTAGCGGGAGTAGCACAGATACGCAGTATTTT. This codes for CASAQTSGSSTDTQYF.

V usage is TRBV5-1 and J usage is TRBJ2-1; 11 bases align to TRBD2. Germline CDR1 and CDR2: SGHRS and YFSETQ. The CDR3 spans 14 residues. V shed 3 bases, J shed 9 bases, and the junction held 5 bases outside the gene matches. This CDR3 is CASSSGTSGFEQFF. The CDR3 nucleotides are TGCGCCAGCAGCTCCGGGACTAGCGGCTTTGAGCAGTTCTTC.

J is TRBJ2-3 and V is TRBV9, with unresolved D. Germline CDR1 is SGDLS and CDR2 is YYNGEE. CDR3 length: 15 amino acids. V was shortened by 0 bases and J by 5 bases, with 13 bases between the two germline ends. For the CDR3, the DNA is TGTGCCAGCAGCGTAGGGTATAGCTCTGGAGATACGCAGTATTTT. It codes for CASSVGYSSGDTQYF.

The chain uses TRBV4-2 and TRBJ2-5, with D perhaps assigned TRBD1 or TRBD2 (5 bases each). V lost 0 bases to trimming and J lost 5 bases, with 13 bases between them. CDR3 size: 15 residues. Germline V lookup: CDR1 LGHNA, CDR2 YNFKEQ. The CDR3 reads CASSQDGRESETQYF. CDR3 bases: TGTGCCAGCAGCCAAGACGGCAGGGAGTCGGAGACCCAGTACTTC.

The chain has TRBV19 and TRBJ2-7, with a weak D call TRBD1 (6 bases). The V gene lost 3 bases and the J gene lost 6 bases, with 15 bases spanning the gap. The CDR3 is 14 amino acids. The germline V gene encodes CDR1 LNHDA and CDR2 SQIVND (reference sequence). CDR3 region: CASSIRQGNLEQYF. CDR3 sequence (DNA): TGTGCCAGTAGTATTCGGCAGGGGAATCTCGAGCAGTACTTC.

The V and J genes are TRBV23-1 and TRBJ2-7; D gene unclear. TRBV23-1 is treated as an ORF (open reading frame) with a function not yet certain. V lost 10 bases and J lost 0, with 19 bases in between. This CDR3 region has 15 residues. CDR3 sequence (DNA): TGCGCCACCTCCGGCGCGGACGGATTCTCCTACGAGCAGTACTTC. Residues: CATSGADGFSYEQYF.

This chain links TRBV29-1 with TRBJ2-5; weak D call: TRBD2 (6 bases). CDR1 SQVTM and CDR2 ANQGSEA come from the germline V gene. The CDR3 length is 14 residues. Trimming removed 7 bases from V and 1 base from J, with 16 bases in between. Here the CDR3 DNA reads TGCAGCGCGATTGGAGGGTCCACCCAAGAGACCCAGTACTTC. Translated, it gives CSAIGGSTQETQYF.

The chain couples TRBV4-3 to TRBJ2-5, with 14 nucleotides matching TRBD2. Germline CDR1 and CDR2: LGHNA and YSLEER. This CDR3 has 16 amino acids. The V gene end was trimmed by 3 bases and the J gene end by 5 bases; junction bases not matched to a gene: 5. The DNA of the CDR3 is TGCGCCAGCAGCCACGGACTAGCGGGAGGAACGGAGACCCAGTACTTC. Protein sequence: CASSHGLAGGTETQYF.

In this sample, this clone turned up a few times. V usage is TRBV29-1 and J usage is TRBJ1-2; possible D gene TRBD1, 5 bases. The CDR3 has 11 amino acids. Germline lookup yields CDR1 SQVTM and CDR2 ANQGSEA. The chain's CDR3 is CLARDLGGYTF. CDR3 nucleotide sequence: TGCCTTGCTCGGGACCTGGGGGGCTACACCTTC.

The sample holds a few counts of this clone. This chain links TRBV5-1 with TRBJ2-2, with unresolved D. The CDR3 runs 15 residues. Trimming took off 3 bases at V and 0 bases at J, with 9 bases between the two ends. Germline-derived CDR1 and CDR2 are SGHRS and YFSETQ. The CDR3 DNA is TGCGCCAGCAGCTCGGGCAGGACGAACACCGGGGAGCTGTTTTTT. Translated: CASSSGRTNTGELFF.

A few counts support this clone. V usage is TRBV30 and J usage is TRBJ2-7; 8 bases match TRBD2. The CDR3 consists of 15 residues. With V trimmed by 5 bases and J by 0 bases, 9 bases remained unmatched. Germline values: CDR1 GTSNPN, CDR2 SVGIG (reference sequence). The CDR3 here is CAWSRLARGSYEQYF. The DNA for the CDR3 is TGTGCCTGGTCCAGACTAGCGCGGGGCTCCTACGAGCAGTACTTC. Full variable domain (missing parts from reference TRBV30 and TRBJ2-7): SQTIHQWPATLVQPVGSPLSLECTVEGTSNPNLYWYRQAAGRGLQLLFYSVGIGQISSEVPQNLSASRPQDRQFILSSKKLLLSDSGFYLCAWSRLARGSYEQYFGPGTRLTVT.

Comments on this clone: Other DNA sequences within the sample encode an identical CDR3. The chain has TRBV5-1 and TRBJ2-5; D remains ambiguous. CDR3 length equals 11 residues. Trimming cost V 4 bases and J 1 base, with 2 bases left between them. Looked up from germline, CDR1 is SGHRS and CDR2 is YFSETQ. Here the CDR3 reads CASSLQETQYF. DNA for the CDR3: TGCGCCAGCAGCCTCCAAGAGACCCAGTACTTC. Supplemented by reference TRBV5-1 and TRBJ2-5, the full variable domain reads KAGVTQTPRYLIKTRGQQVTLSCSPISGHRSVSWYQQTPGQGLQFLFEYFSETQRNKGNFPGRFSGRQFSNSRSEMNVSTLELGDSALYLCASSLQETQYFGPGTRLLVL.

J is TRBJ2-1 and V is TRBV10-3; D ambiguous. Germline loops: CDR1 ENHRY, CDR2 SYGVKD. The CDR3 contains 12 residues. Trimming shortened V by 0 bases and J by 8 bases, and 5 bases separated the two germline ends. In DNA form, the CDR3 reads TGTGCCATCAGTGAGTCTCTAGATGAGCAGTTCTTC. Translating it yields CAISESLDEQFF.

This clone appeared a few times. The chain recombines TRBV30 with TRBJ1-1; perhaps TRBD1 as D (5 bases). V gave up 2 bases and J gave up 10 bases, with 17 bases separating them. Germline V lookup: CDR1 GTSNPN, CDR2 SVGIG (reference sequence). This CDR3 comprises 13 residues. The CDR3 bases are TGTGCCTGGAGTCCGTCTATCCAGGGTACAGCTTTCTTT. Its translation is CAWSPSIQGTAFF.

This clone was seen more than once but under ten times. The chain carries TRBV5-1 and TRBJ2-3, with D possibly being TRBD2 (6 bases). Germline values: CDR1 SGHRS, CDR2 YFSETQ. The CDR3 runs to 15 residues. V lost 6 bases and J lost 0, with 14 bases in between. For the CDR3, the DNA is TGCGCCAGCACCCAAGGGACTCGGAGCACAGATACGCAGTATTTT. The encoded protein is CASTQGTRSTDTQYF. Full variable domain (missing parts from reference TRBV5-1 and TRBJ2-3): KAGVTQTPRYLIKTRGQQVTLSCSPISGHRSVSWYQQTPGQGLQFLFEYFSETQRNKGNFPGRFSGRQFSNSRSEMNVSTLELGDSALYLCASTQGTRSTDTQYFGPGTRLTVL.

This clone was observed a few times. J is TRBJ2-5 and V is TRBV27; D is unresolved. There are 12 residues in the CDR3. CDR1 and CDR2 (germline): MNHEY, SMNVEV (reference sequence). V was clipped by 0 bases and J by 5 bases, with 4 bases between them. The chain's CDR3 is CASSLSGETQYF. In nucleotides, the CDR3 is TGTGCCAGCAGTTTATCGGGCGAGACCCAGTACTTC.

Concerning this clone itself: This CDR3 is also generated by other DNA sequences in the sample. The chain employs TRBV30 and TRBJ1-5; D remains unclear. Looked up from germline, CDR1 is GTSNPN and CDR2 is SVGIG (reference sequence). The CDR3 totals 13 residues. Trimming shortened V by 0 bases and J by 4 bases, and 7 bases separated the two germline ends. The DNA for the CDR3 is TGTGCCTGGAGTGTAAAGGGAAATCAGCCCCAGCATTTT. It specifies CAWSVKGNQPQHF.